The 8 T cell receptor beta chains given below trace back to one sample, sequenced in a study of PD-1 blockade in classical Hodgkin lymphoma. After autologous stem cell transplantation all patients relapsed, and prior brentuximab vedotin exposure differed between cohorts. The data were produced by immunoSEQ multiplex PCR, yet TCRdb's version contains in-frame clones alone and is incomplete. The sample carries 90,000 to 120,000 clones, about 88% recorded once. The sequencing used peripheral blood mononuclear cells (PBMCs), collected before the second cycle of nivolumab. The receptors come from a human donor with classical Hodgkin lymphoma.

This rearrangement joins TRBV6-1 to TRBJ1-2; D not resolved. Germline V gene lookup returns CDR1 MNHNS and CDR2 SASEGT. The CDR3 spans 15 residues. V dropped 5 bases and J dropped 2 bases, with 15 bases sitting between them. CDR3 bases: TGTGCCAGCAGTCCCAAAAGTGGGTCGAACTATGGCTACACCTTC. As protein: CASSPKSGSNYGYTF.

The V gene is TRBV16, the J gene TRBJ1-3; TRBD1 might be the D (6 bases). The CDR3 loop spans 16 amino acids. Trimming took 2 bases from V and 0 from J, leaving 11 bases between them. CDR1 is KGHSY, CDR2 FQNENV, per germline. The CDR3 DNA follows: TGTGCCAGCAGCCAAGACAGGACAAGCTCTGGAAACACCATATATTTT. This gives the protein CASSQDRTSSGNTIYF. Full variable domain (rest looked up from reference TRBV16 and TRBJ1-3): GEEVAQTPKHLVRGEGQKAKLYCAPIKGHSYVFWYQQVLKNEFKFLISFQNENVFDETGMPKERFSAKCLPNSPCSLEIQATKLEDSAVYFCASSQDRTSSGNTIYFGEGSWLTVV.

This clone was counted ten times or more. The V call is TRBV11-2, the J call TRBJ2-7; D possibly uses TRBD1 or TRBD2 (6 bases each). CDR1 is SGHAT, CDR2 FQNNGV, per germline. V lost 2 bases, J lost 3 bases, and 17 bases lay in between. The CDR3 covers 16 residues. This chain's CDR3 is CASSLLTGFGGYEQYF. DNA for the CDR3: TGTGCCAGCAGCTTATTAACAGGGTTCGGGGGCTACGAGCAGTACTTC.

The CDR3 sequence: CASSPGAPGGGRPQHF. The CDR3, as DNA: TGTGCCAGCTCACCAGGTGCCCCAGGGGGGGGTCGGCCCCAGCATTTT. This chain links TRBV18 with TRBJ1-5; the match to TRBD1 covers 7 bases. Germline CDR1 is KGHSH and CDR2 is LQKENI. The CDR3 is 16 residues long. V shed 2 bases and J 9 bases; nucleotides not matched to a gene: 13.

CDR3 region: CASSQTGGTYHEQYF. The CDR3 nucleotides are TGTGCCAGCAGTCAGACAGGGGGAACATACCACGAGCAGTACTTC. This chain joins TRBV27 and TRBJ2-7, with TRBD1 identical over 9 bases. The germline V gene has CDR1 MNHEY and CDR2 SMNVEV (reference sequence). This CDR3 contains 15 residues. V dropped 5 bases and J dropped 5; count of bases not matched to a gene: 10.

V gene TRBV6-5 combines with J gene TRBJ2-1; D gene ambiguous. Germline loops: CDR1 MNHEY, CDR2 SVGAGI. The CDR3 is made up of 14 amino acids. V was clipped by 0 bases and J by 12 bases, with 15 bases between them. The CDR3 DNA follows: TGTGCCAGCAGTTACTCGATAGCAGGAACGATGCAGTTCTTC. Translating it yields CASSYSIAGTMQFF.

The chain carries TRBV7-9 and TRBJ2-7; the D call may be TRBD1 or TRBD2 (7 bases each). Trimming removed 2 bases from V and 2 bases from J, with 19 bases in between. Germline lookup yields CDR1 SEHNR and CDR2 FQNEAQ (reference sequence). This CDR3 comprises 17 residues. CDR3 nucleotide sequence: TGTGCCAGCAGCTTAATCTTCAGCGGGACAGTACCCTACGAGCAGTACTTC. Protein: CASSLIFSGTVPYEQYF. The full variable domain, with the rest looked up from reference TRBV7-9 and TRBJ2-7, is DTGVSQNPRHKITKRGQNVTFRCDPISEHNRLYWYRQTLGQGPEFLTYFQNEAQLEKSRLLSDRFSAERPKGSFSTLEIQRTEQGDSAMYLCASSLIFSGTVPYEQYFGPGTRLTVT.

This chain links TRBV6-1 with TRBJ2-5, with unresolved D. The CDR3 length is 14 residues. With 6 bases removed from V and 0 bases from J, the gap between germline ends came to 11 bases. Germline lookup yields CDR1 MNHNS and CDR2 SASEGT. The CDR3 DNA reads TGTGCCAGCAGAGGTGGACCGTACCAAGAGACCCAGTACTTC. Residues: CASRGGPYQETQYF.